This TCR beta chain came from a study of T cell changes during pregnancy in multiple sclerosis. The CDR3 totals 15 residues. Germline V gene sequence: CDR1 SEHNR, CDR2 FQNEAQ (reference sequence). The ends were cut back, 4 bases at V and 8 bases at J, with 20 bases in the middle. The assay was immunoSEQ multiplex PCR, and TCRdb's table has in-frame clones only and misses some. The sample lists around 60,000 clones; almost 97% were seen once. The source of this sequence is a female donor with multiple sclerosis, enrolled in a pregnancy study. This rearrangement joins TRBV7-9 to TRBJ1-1; D not resolved. This specimen consisted of CD8+ T cells from peripheral blood mononuclear cells, obtained after pregnancy. The CDR3 is CASSSPTVTTSEAFF. CDR3 DNA sequence: TGTGCCAGCAGCTCCCCCACAGTCACAACATCAGAAGCTTTCTTT.